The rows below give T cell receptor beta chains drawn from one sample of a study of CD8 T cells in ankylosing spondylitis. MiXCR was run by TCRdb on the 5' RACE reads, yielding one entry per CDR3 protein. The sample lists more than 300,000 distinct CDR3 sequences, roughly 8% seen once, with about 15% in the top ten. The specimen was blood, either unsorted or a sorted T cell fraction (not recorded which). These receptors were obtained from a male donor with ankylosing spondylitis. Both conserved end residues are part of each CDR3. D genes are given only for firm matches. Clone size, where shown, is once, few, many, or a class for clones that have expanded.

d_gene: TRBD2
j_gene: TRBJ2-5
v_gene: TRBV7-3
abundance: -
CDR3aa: CASSFSGRASETQYF
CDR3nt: TGTGCCAGCAGCTTTAGCGGGAGGGCCTCGGAGACCCAGTACTTC

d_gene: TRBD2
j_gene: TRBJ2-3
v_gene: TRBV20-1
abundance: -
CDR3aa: CSAPWALAGVDTQYF
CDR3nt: TGCAGTGCACCGTGGGCCCTAGCGGGGGTAGATACGCAGTATTTT

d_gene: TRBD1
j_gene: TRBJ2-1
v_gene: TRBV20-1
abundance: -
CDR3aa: CSARGGRDSANEQFF
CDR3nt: TGCAGTGCTAGAGGGGGTCGGGACAGCGCCAATGAGCAGTTCTTC

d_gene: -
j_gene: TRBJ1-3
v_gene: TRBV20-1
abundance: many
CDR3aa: CSGGLGNTIYF
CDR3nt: TGCAGTGGGGGGCTCGGAAACACCATATATTTT

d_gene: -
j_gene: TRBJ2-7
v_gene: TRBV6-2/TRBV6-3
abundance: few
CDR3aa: CASSYSTQGSYEQYF
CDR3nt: TGTGCCAGCAGTTACAGTACGCAGGGTTCCTACGAGCAGTACTTC

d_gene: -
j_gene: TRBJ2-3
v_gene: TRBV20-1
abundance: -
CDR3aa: CSAQTDPPDTQYF
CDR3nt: TGCAGTGCCCAGACAGATCCCCCAGATACGCAGTATTTT

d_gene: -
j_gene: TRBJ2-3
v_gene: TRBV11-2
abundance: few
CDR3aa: CASSLVPGETDTQYF
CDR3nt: TGTGCCAGCAGCTTAGTTCCGGGGGAGACAGATACGCAGTATTTT

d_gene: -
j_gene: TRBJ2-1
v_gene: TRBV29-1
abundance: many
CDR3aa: CSVVVRGEQFF
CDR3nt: TGCAGCGTTGTTGTCAGAGGTGAGCAGTTCTTC

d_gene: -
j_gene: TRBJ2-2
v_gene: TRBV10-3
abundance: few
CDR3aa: CAIALKGGSNTGELFF
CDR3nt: TGTGCCATCGCCCTTAAGGGCGGTTCGAACACCGGGGAGCTGTTTTTT

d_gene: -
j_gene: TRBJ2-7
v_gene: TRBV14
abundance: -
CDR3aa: CASSIPGTSYEQYF
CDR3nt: TGTGCCAGCAGCATCCCGGGGACCTCCTACGAGCAGTACTTC

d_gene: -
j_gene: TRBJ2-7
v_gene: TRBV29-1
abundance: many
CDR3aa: CSVDTSSYEQYF
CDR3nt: TGCAGCGTTGATACATCATCCTACGAGCAGTACTTC

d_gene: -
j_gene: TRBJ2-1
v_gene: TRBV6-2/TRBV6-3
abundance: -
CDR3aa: CATRRGNEQFF
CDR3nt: TGTGCCACCCGGCGGGGCAATGAGCAGTTCTTC

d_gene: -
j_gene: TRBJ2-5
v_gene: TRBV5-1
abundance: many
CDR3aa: CASSLHVDSPQYF
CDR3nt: TGCGCCAGCAGCTTGCACGTTGACTCTCCCCAGTACTTC

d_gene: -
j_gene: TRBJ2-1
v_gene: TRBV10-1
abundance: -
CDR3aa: CASSDGTSLQSYNEQFF
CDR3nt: TGCGCCAGCAGCGACGGGACTTCCCTACAAAGTTACAATGAGCAGTTCTTC

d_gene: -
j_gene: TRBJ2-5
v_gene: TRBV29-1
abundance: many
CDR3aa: CSVGAGWETQYF
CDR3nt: TGCAGCGTTGGAGCGGGTTGGGAGACCCAGTACTTC

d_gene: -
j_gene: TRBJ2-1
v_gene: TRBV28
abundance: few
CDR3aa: CASSAAIGFNEQFF
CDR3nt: TGTGCCAGCAGTGCCGCAATCGGGTTCAATGAGCAGTTCTTC

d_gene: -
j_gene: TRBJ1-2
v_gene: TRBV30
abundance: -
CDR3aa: CAWSVSGRGYTF
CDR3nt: TGTGCCTGGAGTGTCTCAGGGAGAGGCTACACCTTC

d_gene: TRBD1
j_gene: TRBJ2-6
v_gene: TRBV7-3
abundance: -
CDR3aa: CASSPPGTGVGANVLTF
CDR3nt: TGTGCCAGCAGCCCCCCCGGGACAGGGGTTGGGGCCAACGTCCTGACTTTC

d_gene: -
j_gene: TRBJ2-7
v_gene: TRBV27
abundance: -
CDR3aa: CASSFSAGRFEQYF
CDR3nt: TGTGCCAGCAGTTTTAGTGCAGGACGATTCGAGCAGTACTTC

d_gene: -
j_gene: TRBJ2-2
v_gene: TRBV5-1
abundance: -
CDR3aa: CASSLGTSLAGGLFF
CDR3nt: TGCGCCAGCAGCTTGGGGACATCTCTCGCCGGGGGGCTGTTTTTT

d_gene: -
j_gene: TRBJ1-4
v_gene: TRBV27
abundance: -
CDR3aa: CASSSGNDNEKLFF
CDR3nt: TGTGCCAGCAGCTCAGGGAACGATAATGAAAAACTGTTTTTT

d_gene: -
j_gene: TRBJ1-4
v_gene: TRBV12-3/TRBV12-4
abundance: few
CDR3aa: CASSLVEKLFF
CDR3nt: TGTGCCAGCAGTTTAGTTGAAAAACTGTTTTTT

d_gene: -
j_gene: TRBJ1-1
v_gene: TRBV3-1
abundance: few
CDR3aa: CASSQSQNTEAFF
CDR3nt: TGTGCCAGCAGCCAATCGCAGAACACTGAAGCTTTCTTT

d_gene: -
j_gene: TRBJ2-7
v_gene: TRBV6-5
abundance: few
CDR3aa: CASSWGPSEQYF
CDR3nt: TGTGCCAGCAGTTGGGGCCCCTCCGAGCAGTACTTC

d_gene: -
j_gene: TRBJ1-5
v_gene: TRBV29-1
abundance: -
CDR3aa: CSVVQGADQPQHF
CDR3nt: TGCAGCGTCGTCCAGGGAGCCGATCAGCCCCAGCATTTT

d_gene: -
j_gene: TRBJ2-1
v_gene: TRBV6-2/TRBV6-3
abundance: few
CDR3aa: CASSPLGPASYNEQFF
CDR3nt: TGTGCCAGCAGTCCCCTTGGACCCGCCTCCTACAATGAGCAGTTCTTC

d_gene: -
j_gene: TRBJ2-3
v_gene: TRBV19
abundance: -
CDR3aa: CASSSIRADTQYF
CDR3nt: TGTGCCAGTAGTTCCATCCGGGCAGATACGCAGTATTTT

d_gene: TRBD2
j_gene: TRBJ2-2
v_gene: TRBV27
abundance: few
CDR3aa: CASSIRLAGHYTGELFF
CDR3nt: TGTGCCAGCAGTATAAGGCTAGCGGGGCACTACACCGGGGAGCTGTTTTTT

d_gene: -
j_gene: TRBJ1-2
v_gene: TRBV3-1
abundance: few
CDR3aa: CASSQPGGQLNGYTF
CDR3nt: TGTGCCAGCAGCCAGCCCGGGGGGCAGCTTAATGGCTACACCTTC

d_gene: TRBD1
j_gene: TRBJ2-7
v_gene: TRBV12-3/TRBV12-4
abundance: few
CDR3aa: CASSWDRGTYEQYF
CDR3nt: TGTGCCAGCAGTTGGGACAGGGGCACCTACGAGCAGTACTTC

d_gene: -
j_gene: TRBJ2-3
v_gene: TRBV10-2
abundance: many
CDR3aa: CASSERGGDTQYF
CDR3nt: TGCGCCAGCAGTGAACGAGGGGGGGATACGCAGTATTTT

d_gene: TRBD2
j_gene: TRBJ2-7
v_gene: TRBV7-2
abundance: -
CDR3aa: CASRSGRVYEQYF
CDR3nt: TGTGCCAGCAGAAGCGGGAGGGTTTACGAGCAGTACTTC

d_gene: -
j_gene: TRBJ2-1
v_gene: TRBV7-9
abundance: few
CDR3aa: CASSHVGYNEQFF
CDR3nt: TGTGCCAGCAGCCATGTCGGGTATAATGAGCAGTTCTTC

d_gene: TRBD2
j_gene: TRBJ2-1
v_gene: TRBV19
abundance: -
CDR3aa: CASPAGGTSGRLYNEQFF
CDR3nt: TGTGCCAGTCCAGCGGGCGGGACTAGCGGGAGGCTCTACAATGAGCAGTTCTTC

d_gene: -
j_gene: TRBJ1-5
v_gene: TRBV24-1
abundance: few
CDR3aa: CATSDPRGGNSNQPQHF
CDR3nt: TGTGCCACCAGTGATCCGCGGGGGGGAAATAGCAATCAGCCCCAGCATTTT

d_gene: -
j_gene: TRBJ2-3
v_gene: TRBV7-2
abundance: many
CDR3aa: CASSPLATDTQYF
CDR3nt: TGTGCCAGCAGCCCGCTGGCCACAGATACGCAGTATTTT

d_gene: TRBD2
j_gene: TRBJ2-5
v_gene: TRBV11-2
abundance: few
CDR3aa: CASSSGGAGTRGGETQYF
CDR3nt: TGTGCCAGCAGCTCCGGTGGTGCGGGCACGCGGGGGGGAGAGACCCAGTACTTC

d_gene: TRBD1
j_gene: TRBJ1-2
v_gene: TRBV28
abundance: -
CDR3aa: CASSAPGTGNYGYTF
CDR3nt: TGTGCCAGCAGTGCCCCCGGGACAGGGAACTATGGCTACACCTTC

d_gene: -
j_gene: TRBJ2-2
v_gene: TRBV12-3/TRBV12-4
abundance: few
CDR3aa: CASSLAGFAGELFF
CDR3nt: TGTGCCAGCAGTTTGGCGGGGTTTGCCGGGGAGCTGTTTTTT

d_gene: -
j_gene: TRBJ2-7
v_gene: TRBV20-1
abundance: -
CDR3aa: CSASYRDTNEQYF
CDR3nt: TGCAGTGCTAGTTACAGGGATACCAACGAGCAGTACTTC

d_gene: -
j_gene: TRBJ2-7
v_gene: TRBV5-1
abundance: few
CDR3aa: CASSSGPLEAYEQYF
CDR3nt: TGCGCCAGCAGCTCGGGACCATTGGAGGCGTACGAGCAGTACTTC

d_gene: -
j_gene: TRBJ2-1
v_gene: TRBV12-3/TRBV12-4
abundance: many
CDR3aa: CASTPGNGEQFF
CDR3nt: TGTGCCAGCACCCCGGGGAACGGTGAGCAGTTCTTC

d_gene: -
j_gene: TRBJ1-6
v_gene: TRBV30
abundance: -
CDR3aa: CAWSVRSRGNSPLHF
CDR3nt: TGTGCCTGGAGTGTACGATCAAGAGGGAATTCACCCCTCCACTTT

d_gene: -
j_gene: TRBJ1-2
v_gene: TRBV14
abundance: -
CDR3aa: CASSPYPDIGYTF
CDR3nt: TGTGCCAGCAGCCCCTACCCCGACATTGGCTACACCTTC

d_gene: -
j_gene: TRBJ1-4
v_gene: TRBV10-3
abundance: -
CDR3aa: CAISDRDHEKLFF
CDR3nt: TGTGCCATCTCGGACCGCGACCATGAAAAACTGTTTTTT

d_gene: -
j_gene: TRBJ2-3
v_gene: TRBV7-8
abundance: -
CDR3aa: CASSLATGRLDTQYF
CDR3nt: TGTGCCAGCAGCTTAGCGACGGGACGGTTGGATACGCAGTATTTT

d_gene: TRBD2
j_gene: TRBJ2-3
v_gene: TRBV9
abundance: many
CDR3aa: CASSPLPGTSGRALADTQYF
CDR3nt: TGTGCCAGCAGCCCCCTACCGGGGACTAGCGGGAGGGCCCTCGCAGATACGCAGTATTTT

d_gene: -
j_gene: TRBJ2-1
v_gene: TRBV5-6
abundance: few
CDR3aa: CASSWGPGSGSYNEQFF
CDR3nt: TGTGCCAGCAGCTGGGGTCCCGGGAGTGGGTCCTACAATGAGCAGTTCTTC

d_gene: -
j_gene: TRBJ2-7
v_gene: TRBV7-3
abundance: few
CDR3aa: CASSLASNGEQYF
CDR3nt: TGTGCCAGCAGCTTAGCTAGTAACGGCGAGCAGTACTTC

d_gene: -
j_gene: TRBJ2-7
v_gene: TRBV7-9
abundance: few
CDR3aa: CASSLSGVGQGNGEQYF
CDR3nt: TGTGCCAGCAGCTTAAGCGGTGTGGGGCAGGGAAATGGCGAGCAGTACTTC

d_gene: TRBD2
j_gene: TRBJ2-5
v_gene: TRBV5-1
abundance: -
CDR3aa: CASSLERGQETQYF
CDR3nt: TGCGCCAGCAGCTTGGAGCGGGGGCAAGAGACCCAGTACTTC

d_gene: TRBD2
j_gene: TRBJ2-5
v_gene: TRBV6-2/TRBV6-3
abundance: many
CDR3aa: CASSPLAGIGETQYF
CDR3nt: TGTGCCAGCAGTCCACTAGCGGGAATCGGAGAGACCCAGTACTTC

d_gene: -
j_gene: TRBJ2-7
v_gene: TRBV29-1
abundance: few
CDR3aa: CSVVLDTTYEQYF
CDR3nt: TGCAGCGTTGTACTGGATACAACCTACGAGCAGTACTTC